Detailed here is one T cell receptor (beta chain). Its antigen target is currently unknown. It has no much larger one-base neighbor in the sample; base qualities were not kept. These data are taken from a study of blood T cell repertoires in COVID-19 (dated by TCRdb to 2018 to 2020). Study-level background: Samples covering the acute and convalescent phases of COVID-19 were provided by collaborators in the United States, Italy and Spain. The sample metadata nearly always contained a de-identified subject ID, COVID-19 status, age in years and sex. A freely available public database, intended as a resource for researchers studying the immune response to SARS-CoV-2, is where the repertoires were released. Deeply sampled blood TCRbeta repertoires from subjects exposed to, actively infected with, or recovered from COVID-19 were included in the dataset. The prospective study material was composed of cDNA or gDNA derived from T cells, B-cell-depleted T cells, or PBMCs. The samples were drawn from the first 160 participants of the ongoing ImmuneRACE study and from 1,254 subjects provided by 6 global collaborators. Where available, HLA class I and class II types were obtained from metadata supplied by the sample provider rather than from assay-based typing.

TCRbeta CDR3 regions were amplified from genomic DNA using the immunoSEQ Assay, a bias-controlled multiplex PCR. Under the source paper's analysis protocol: Within the assay, amplification of reference gene primers was used to estimate how many nucleated cells each sample contained. Sequence reads were collapsed and filtered to measure the absolute abundance of every unique TCRbeta CDR3 rearrangement. For each sample, productive Simpson clonality was calculated by taking the square root of Simpson's diversity index across productive rearrangements. TCRdb holds this immuneACCESS table with in-frame rearrangements only. Some clones are missing; in checked studies, unresolved V genes explain under half, and the rest has no known cause. V, J and clone size reflect that table, while D and trimming were determined from the DNA. The sample contains 40,000 or so clones, 70% to 90% of them found a single time. The ten largest clones capture roughly 13% of the sample.

As encoded in the germline V gene, CDR1 is LGHNA while CDR2 is YNFKEQ. The germline V end is reduced by 3 bases and the J end by 3 bases; junction bases left unmatched: 1. The CDR3 contains 14 residues, cysteine and phenylalanine counted. Kept here is only the CDR3 DNA, which spans 42 bases and is read in frame from base 1. Collaborating institutions collected whole blood in K2EDTA tubes following their own protocols. For TCRbeta analysis, collaborators shipped samples as frozen whole blood, isolated PBMCs, or DNA extracted from either of those sample types. The paper as a whole reports these results and caveats: The amount of clinical and demographic metadata varied by source and participant and was provided uncurated.

This chain is built from TRBV4-2 and TRBJ2-7; TRBD1 matches 11 bases in the middle. This clonotype was sampled from a human donor in a cohort sampled during active COVID-19. The sequencing sample was made of peripheral blood. The CDR3 loop reads CASSQGQGDYEQYF. The sequenced DNA: TGTGCCAGCAGCCAGGGACAGGGGGACTACGAGCAGTACTTC.